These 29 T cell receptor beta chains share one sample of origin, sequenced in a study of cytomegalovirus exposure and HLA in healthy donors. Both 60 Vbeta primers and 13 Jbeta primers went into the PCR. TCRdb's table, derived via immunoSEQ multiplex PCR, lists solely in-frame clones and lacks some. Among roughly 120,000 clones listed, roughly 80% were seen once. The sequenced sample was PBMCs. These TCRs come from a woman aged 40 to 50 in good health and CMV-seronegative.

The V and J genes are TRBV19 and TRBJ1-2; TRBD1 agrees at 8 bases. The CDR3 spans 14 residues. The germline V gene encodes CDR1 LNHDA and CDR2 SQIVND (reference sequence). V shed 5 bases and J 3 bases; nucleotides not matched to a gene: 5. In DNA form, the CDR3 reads TGTGCCAGTAGTGAGGGACAGGCGCACTATGGCTACACCTTC. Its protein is CASSEGQAHYGYTF. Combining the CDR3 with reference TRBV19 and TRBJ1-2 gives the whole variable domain DGGITQSPKYLFRKEGQNVTLSCEQNLNHDAMYWYRQDPGQGLRLIYYSQIVNDFQKGDIAEGYSVSREKKESFPLTVTSAQKNPTAFYLCASSEGQAHYGYTFGSGTRLTVV.

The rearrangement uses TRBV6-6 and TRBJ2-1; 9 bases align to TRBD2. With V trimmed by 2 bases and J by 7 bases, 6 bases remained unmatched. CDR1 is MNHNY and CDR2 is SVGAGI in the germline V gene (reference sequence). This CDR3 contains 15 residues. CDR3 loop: CASSYPGTSRNEQFF. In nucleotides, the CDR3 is TGTGCCAGCAGTTACCCCGGGACTAGCAGAAATGAGCAGTTCTTC.

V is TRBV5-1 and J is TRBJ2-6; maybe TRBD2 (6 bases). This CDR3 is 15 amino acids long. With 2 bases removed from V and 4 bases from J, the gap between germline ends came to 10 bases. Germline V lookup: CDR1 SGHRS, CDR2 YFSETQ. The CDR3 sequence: CASSFGEAGANVLTF. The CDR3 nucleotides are TGCGCCAGCAGCTTCGGGGAGGCCGGGGCCAACGTCCTGACTTTC.

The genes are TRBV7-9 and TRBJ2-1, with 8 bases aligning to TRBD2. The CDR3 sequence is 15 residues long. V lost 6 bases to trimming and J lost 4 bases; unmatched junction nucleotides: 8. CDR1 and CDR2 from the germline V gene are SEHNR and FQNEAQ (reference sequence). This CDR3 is CASRVSSGPYNEQFF. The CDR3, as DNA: TGTGCCAGCAGGGTATCTAGCGGGCCTTACAATGAGCAGTTCTTC.

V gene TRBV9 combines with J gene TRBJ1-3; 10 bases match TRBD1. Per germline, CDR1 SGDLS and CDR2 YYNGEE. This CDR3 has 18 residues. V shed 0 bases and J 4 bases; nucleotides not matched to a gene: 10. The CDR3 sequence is CASSVGSGGQGVGNTIYF. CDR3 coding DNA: TGTGCCAGCAGCGTAGGTTCCGGTGGACAGGGGGTAGGAAACACCATATATTTT. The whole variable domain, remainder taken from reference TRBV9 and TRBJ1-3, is DSGVTQTPKHLITATGQRVTLRCSPRSGDLSVYWYQQSLDQGLQFLIQYYNGEERAKGNILERFSAQQFPDLHSELNLSSLELGDSALYFCASSVGSGGQGVGNTIYFGEGSWLTVV.

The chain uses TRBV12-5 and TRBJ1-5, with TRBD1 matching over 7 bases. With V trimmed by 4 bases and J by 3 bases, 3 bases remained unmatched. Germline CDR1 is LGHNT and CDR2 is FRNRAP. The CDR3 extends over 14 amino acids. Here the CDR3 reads CASGWDSPNQPQHF. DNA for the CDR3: TGTGCTAGTGGTTGGGACAGCCCCAATCAGCCCCAGCATTTT.

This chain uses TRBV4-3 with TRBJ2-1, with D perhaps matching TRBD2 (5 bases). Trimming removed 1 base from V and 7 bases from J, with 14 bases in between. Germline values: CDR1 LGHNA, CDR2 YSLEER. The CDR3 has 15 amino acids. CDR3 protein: CASSQAAELPNEQFF. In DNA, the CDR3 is TGCGCCAGCAGCCAAGCAGCGGAATTACCTAATGAGCAGTTCTTC.

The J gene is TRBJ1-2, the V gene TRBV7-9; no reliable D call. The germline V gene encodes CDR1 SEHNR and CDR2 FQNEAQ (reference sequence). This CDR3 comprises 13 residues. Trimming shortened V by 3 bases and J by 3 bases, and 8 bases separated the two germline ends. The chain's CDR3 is CASSLAEYYGYTF. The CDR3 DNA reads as TGTGCCAGCAGCTTGGCAGAATACTATGGCTACACCTTC.

The CDR3: CASSLGGLRYGYTF. The CDR3 nucleotides are TGTGCCAGCAGCTTAGGGGGGCTTCGCTATGGCTACACCTTC. This chain uses TRBV7-2 with TRBJ1-2; weak D call: TRBD1 (6 bases). CDR1 and CDR2 from the germline V gene are SGHTA and FQGNSA. The germline V and J ends were trimmed by 1 base and 4 bases, with 10 bases remaining between them. The CDR3 has 14 amino acids.

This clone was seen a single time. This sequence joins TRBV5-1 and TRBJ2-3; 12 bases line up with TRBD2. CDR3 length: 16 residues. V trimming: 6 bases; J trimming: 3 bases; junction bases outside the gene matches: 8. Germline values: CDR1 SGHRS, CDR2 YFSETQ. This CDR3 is CASNLAGGVGTDTQYF. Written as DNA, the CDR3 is TGCGCCAGCAACCTAGCGGGAGGGGTAGGTACAGATACGCAGTATTTT.

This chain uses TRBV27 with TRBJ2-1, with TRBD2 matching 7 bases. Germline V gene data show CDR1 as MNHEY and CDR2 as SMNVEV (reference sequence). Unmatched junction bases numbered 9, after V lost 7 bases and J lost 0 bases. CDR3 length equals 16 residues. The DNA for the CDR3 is TGTGCCAGCAACACTCGCGGCGGGAGCTCCTACAATGAGCAGTTCTTC. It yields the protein CASNTRGGSSYNEQFF.

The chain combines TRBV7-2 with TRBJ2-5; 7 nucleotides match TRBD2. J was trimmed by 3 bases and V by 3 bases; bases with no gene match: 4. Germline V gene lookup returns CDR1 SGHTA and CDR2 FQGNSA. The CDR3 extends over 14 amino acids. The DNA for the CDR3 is TGTGCCAGCAGCTTCCTGAGCGGGGAAGAGACCCAGTACTTC. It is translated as CASSFLSGEETQYF.

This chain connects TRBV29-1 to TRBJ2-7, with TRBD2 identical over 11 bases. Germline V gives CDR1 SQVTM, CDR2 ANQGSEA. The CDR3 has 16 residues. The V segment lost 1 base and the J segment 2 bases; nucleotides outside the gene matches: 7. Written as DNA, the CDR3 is TGCAGCGTTGAAGGGCTAGCGGGGGGCCTTACCTACGAGCAGTACTTC. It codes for CSVEGLAGGLTYEQYF.

CDR3 sequence: CASSLGGTGLGQPQHF. The DNA of the CDR3 is TGTGCCAGCAGCTTAGGGGGGACAGGCTTGGGTCAGCCCCAGCATTTT. The chain joins TRBV7-2 to TRBJ1-5; 8 nucleotides match TRBD1. This CDR3 region has 16 residues. The germline gives CDR1 SGHTA, CDR2 FQGNSA. V lost 1 base, J lost 6 bases, and 8 bases stayed unmatched.

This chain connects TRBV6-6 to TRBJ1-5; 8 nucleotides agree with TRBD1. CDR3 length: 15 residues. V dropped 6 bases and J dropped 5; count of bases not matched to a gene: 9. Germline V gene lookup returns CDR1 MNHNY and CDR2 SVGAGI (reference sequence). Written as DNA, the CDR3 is TGTGCCAGCAGGACTCAGGGGGCGCCGGATCAGCCCCAGCATTTT. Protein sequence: CASRTQGAPDQPQHF.

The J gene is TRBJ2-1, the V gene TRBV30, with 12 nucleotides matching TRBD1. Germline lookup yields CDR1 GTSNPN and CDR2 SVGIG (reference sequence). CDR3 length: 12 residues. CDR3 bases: TGTGCTCTGGAGGGACAGGGGGCGAGGTGGTTCTTC. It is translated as CALEGQGARWFF.

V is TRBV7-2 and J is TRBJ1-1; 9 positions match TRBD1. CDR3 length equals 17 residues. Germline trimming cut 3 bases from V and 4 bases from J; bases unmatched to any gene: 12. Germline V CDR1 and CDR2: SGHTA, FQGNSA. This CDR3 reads CASSFRPTGGRSTEAFF. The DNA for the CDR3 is TGTGCCAGCAGCTTTCGACCGACAGGGGGAAGGAGCACTGAAGCTTTCTTT.

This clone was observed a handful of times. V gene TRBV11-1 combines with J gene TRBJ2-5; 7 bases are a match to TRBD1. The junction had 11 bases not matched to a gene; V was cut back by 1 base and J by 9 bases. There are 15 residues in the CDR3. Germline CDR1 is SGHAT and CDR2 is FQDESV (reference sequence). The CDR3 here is CASSLGGTDPLPQYF. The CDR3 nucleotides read TGTGCCAGCAGCTTAGGAGGGACAGACCCCTTGCCCCAGTACTTC.

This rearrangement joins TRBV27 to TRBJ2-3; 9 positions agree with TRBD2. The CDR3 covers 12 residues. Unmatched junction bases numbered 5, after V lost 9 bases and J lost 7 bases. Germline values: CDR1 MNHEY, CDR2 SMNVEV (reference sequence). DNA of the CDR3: TGTGCCAGTAGGGGACTAGCTCATACGCAGTATTTT. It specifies CASRGLAHTQYF.

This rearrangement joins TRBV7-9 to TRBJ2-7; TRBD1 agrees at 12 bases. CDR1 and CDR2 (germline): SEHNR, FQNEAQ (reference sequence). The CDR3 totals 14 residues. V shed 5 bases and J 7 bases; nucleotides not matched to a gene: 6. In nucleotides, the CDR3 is TGTGCCAGCAGCGTGGGACAGGGGGCGCAGGAGCAGTACTTC. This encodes CASSVGQGAQEQYF.

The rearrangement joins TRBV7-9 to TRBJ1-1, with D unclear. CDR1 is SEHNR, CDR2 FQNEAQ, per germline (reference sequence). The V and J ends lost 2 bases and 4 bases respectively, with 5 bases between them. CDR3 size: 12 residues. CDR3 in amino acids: CASSLQATEAFF. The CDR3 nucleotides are TGTGCCAGCAGCTTACAGGCCACTGAAGCTTTCTTT. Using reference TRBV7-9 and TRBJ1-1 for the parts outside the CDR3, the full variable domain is DTGVSQNPRHKITKRGQNVTFRCDPISEHNRLYWYRQTLGQGPEFLTYFQNEAQLEKSRLLSDRFSAERPKGSFSTLEIQRTEQGDSAMYLCASSLQATEAFFGQGTRLTVV.

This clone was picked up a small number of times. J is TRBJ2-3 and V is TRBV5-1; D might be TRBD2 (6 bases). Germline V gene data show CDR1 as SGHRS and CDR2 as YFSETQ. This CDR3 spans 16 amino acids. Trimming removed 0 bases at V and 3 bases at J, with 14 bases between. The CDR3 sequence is CASSLAAGRATDTQYF. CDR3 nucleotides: TGCGCCAGCAGCTTGGCCGCGGGAAGGGCGACAGATACGCAGTATTTT.

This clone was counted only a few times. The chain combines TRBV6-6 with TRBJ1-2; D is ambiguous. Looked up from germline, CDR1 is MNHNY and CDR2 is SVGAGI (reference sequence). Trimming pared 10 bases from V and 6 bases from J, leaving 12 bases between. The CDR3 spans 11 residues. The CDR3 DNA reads TGTGCCACTAGCGGGTCGGATGGCTACACCTTC. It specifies CATSGSDGYTF.

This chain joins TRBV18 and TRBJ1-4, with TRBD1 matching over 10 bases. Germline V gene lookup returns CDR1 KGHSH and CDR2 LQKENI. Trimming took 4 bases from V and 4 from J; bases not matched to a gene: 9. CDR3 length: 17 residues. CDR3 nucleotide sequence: TGTGCCAGCTCACGACAGGGGGCCGGCCGGGGTAATGAAAAACTGTTTTTT. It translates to CASSRQGAGRGNEKLFF.

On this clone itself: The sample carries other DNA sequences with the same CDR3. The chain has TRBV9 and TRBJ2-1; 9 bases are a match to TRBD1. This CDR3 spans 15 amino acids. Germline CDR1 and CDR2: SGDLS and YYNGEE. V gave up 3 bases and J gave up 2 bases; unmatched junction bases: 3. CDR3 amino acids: CASSAQGAPYNEQFF. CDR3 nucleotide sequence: TGTGCCAGCAGCGCACAGGGGGCCCCCTACAATGAGCAGTTCTTC.

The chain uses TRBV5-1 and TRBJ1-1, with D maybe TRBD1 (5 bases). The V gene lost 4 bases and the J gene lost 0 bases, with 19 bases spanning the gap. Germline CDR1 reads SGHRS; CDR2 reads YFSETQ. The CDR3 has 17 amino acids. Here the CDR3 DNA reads TGCGCCAGCAGCCCCCTGGGGCACGACAGATTGAACACTGAAGCTTTCTTT. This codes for CASSPLGHDRLNTEAFF.

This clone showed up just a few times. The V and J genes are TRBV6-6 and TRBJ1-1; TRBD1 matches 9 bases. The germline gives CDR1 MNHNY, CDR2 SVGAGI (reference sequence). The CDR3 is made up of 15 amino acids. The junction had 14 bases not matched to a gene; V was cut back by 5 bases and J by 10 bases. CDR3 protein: CASSNLPGQGKGAFF. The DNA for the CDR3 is TGTGCCAGCAGTAACTTACCGGGACAGGGAAAGGGAGCTTTCTTT.

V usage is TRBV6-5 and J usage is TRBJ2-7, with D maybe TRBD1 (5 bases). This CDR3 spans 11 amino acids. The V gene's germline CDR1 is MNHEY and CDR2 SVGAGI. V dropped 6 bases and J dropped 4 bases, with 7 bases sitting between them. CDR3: CASRGPYEQYF. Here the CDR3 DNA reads TGTGCCAGCAGGGGGCCGTACGAGCAGTACTTC.

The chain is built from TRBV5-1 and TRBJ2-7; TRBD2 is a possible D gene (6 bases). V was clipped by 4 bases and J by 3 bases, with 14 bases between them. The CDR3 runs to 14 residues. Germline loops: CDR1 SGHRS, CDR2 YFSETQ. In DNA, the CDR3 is TGCGCCAGCAGCAGTGCGGCGGGGAGCTACGAGCAGTACTTC. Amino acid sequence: CASSSAAGSYEQYF.